The 32 T cell receptor beta chains below come from one sample, sequenced in a study of T cell repertoires in ileal Crohn's disease. Sequenced by immunoSEQ multiplex PCR; TCRdb stores in-frame clones only, minus some. The sample contains a few thousand clones, about four fifths of which appear only once. The sample comprised ileal tissue. The receptors come from an adult with Crohn's disease.

The CDR3, as DNA: TGTGCCAGCAGGGAGGGACAGGACAACACAGATACGCAGTATTTT. Its translation: CASREGQDNTDTQYF. This chain uses TRBV5-6 with TRBJ2-3; 8 bases map to TRBD1. Germline assignment: CDR1 SGHDT and CDR2 YYEEEE. The CDR3 totals 15 residues. V dropped 5 bases and J dropped 2; count of bases not matched to a gene: 7.

This chain joins TRBV29-1 and TRBJ1-1; TRBD1 aligns across 10 bases. This CDR3 spans 17 amino acids. The trim removed 6 bases at V and 0 bases at J, leaving 13 bases unmatched. From germline, CDR1 is SQVTM and CDR2 ANQGSEA. CDR3 sequence reads: CSVLPGTGAILNTEAFF. CDR3 bases: TGCAGCGTACTCCCGGGGACAGGGGCTATTTTGAACACTGAAGCTTTCTTT.

The genes are TRBV11-2 and TRBJ2-3; no definite D call. The germline V and J ends were trimmed by 2 bases and 9 bases, with 9 bases remaining between them. CDR1 is SGHAT, CDR2 FQNNGV, per germline. The length of the CDR3 is 12 residues. CDR3 loop: CASSLIESTQYF. The CDR3 bases are TGTGCCAGCAGCTTAATAGAGTCAACGCAGTATTTT.

This clone occurred a few times. The same CDR3 is also encoded by other DNA sequences in this sample. The chain uses TRBV11-3 and TRBJ2-2; 12 nucleotides line up with TRBD1. This CDR3 contains 16 residues. Germline V lookup: CDR1 SGHNT, CDR2 YENEEA. Trimming took 5 bases from V and 5 from J; bases not matched to a gene: 6. CDR3 in amino acids: CASSPTGQGATGELFF. CDR3 bases: TGTGCCAGCAGCCCGACGGGACAGGGGGCAACCGGGGAGCTGTTTTTT.

The CDR3 sequence is CAIVDAEGTGELFF. The CDR3 DNA sequence: TGTGCCATCGTCGACGCGGAGGGCACCGGGGAGCTGTTTTTT. V gene TRBV7-9 combines with J gene TRBJ2-2, with D maybe TRBD2 (6 bases). Per the germline V gene, CDR1 is SEHNR and CDR2 is FQNEAQ (reference sequence). Trimming shortened V by 10 bases and J by 4 bases, and 16 bases separated the two germline ends. This CDR3 has 14 residues. The variable domain in full, completed from reference TRBV7-9 and TRBJ2-2, reads DTGVSQNPRHKITKRGQNVTFRCDPISEHNRLYWYRQTLGQGPEFLTYFQNEAQLEKSRLLSDRFSAERPKGSFSTLEIQRTEQGDSAMYLCAIVDAEGTGELFFGEGSRLTVL.

V gene TRBV4-1 combines with J gene TRBJ1-5; D is undetermined. V was pared by 0 bases and J by 1 base, with 7 bases between. CDR3 length: 15 residues. Per the germline V gene, CDR1 is MGHRA and CDR2 is YSYEKL. The CDR3 sequence is CASSQDRRSNQPQHF. The CDR3 DNA reads as TGCGCCAGCAGCCAAGACCGCAGGAGCAATCAGCCCCAGCATTTT.

This chain joins TRBV6-5 and TRBJ1-1, with 8 bases fitting TRBD1. Germline V gene sequence: CDR1 MNHEY, CDR2 SVGAGI. This CDR3 spans 12 amino acids. Losses at the gene ends were 6 bases for V and 5 bases for J; bases not matched to a gene: 2. The CDR3 bases are TGTGCCAGCAGAACAGGGGGGACTGAAGCTTTCTTT. Its protein is CASRTGGTEAFF.

Only a few counts were recorded for this clone. V usage is TRBV5-1 and J usage is TRBJ1-1, with 7 bases lining up with TRBD1. In germline, CDR1 is SGHRS, CDR2 YFSETQ. V shed 0 bases, J shed 5 bases, and the junction held 7 bases outside the gene matches. The CDR3 covers 15 residues. The CDR3 loop reads CASSLDPRTGTEAFF. DNA for the CDR3: TGCGCCAGCAGCTTGGATCCACGGACAGGTACTGAAGCTTTCTTT.

Concerning this clone itself: At one end, the junction sequence differs from germline, possibly due to a read error. V and J are TRBV7-7 and TRBJ2-3; 8 bases line up with TRBD2. The CDR3 runs 14 residues. Germline V gives CDR1 SSHAT, CDR2 FNYEAQ (reference sequence). The CDR3 here is CASSSAKRGDTQYF. The DNA for the CDR3 is TGTGCTAGCAGTTCGGCGAAGCGGGGGGATACGCAGTATTTT.

The rearrangement uses TRBV19 and TRBJ1-1; tentative D call: TRBD1 (6 bases). Between the trimmed V and J ends, which lost 6 bases and 1 base, there was a span of 12 bases. The CDR3 length is 14 residues. Germline V CDR1 and CDR2: LNHDA, SQIVND (reference sequence). CDR3 coding DNA: TGTGCCAGTAGACTTTCGGGACAGAACACTGAAGCTTTCTTT. Protein product: CASRLSGQNTEAFF.

This clone counts as large. The chain carries TRBV4-1 and TRBJ1-1; 9 nucleotides line up with TRBD1. The CDR3 contains 16 residues. The J segment lost 0 bases and the V segment lost 5 bases, leaving 7 bases of the junction unmatched. Germline V lookup: CDR1 MGHRA, CDR2 YSYEKL. The CDR3 is CASSVQGAKVNTEAFF. The CDR3, as DNA: TGCGCCAGCAGCGTACAGGGGGCTAAGGTGAACACTGAAGCTTTCTTT.

J is TRBJ1-5 and V is TRBV7-2, with 7 nucleotides matching TRBD1. The CDR3 has 17 residues. V was pared by 1 base and J by 6 bases, with 12 bases of the junction left unmatched. Germline V gene lookup returns CDR1 SGHTA and CDR2 FQGNSA. This CDR3 reads CASSLGGVRGTGQPQHF. The CDR3 DNA follows: TGTGCCAGCAGCTTAGGAGGGGTCAGGGGGACGGGTCAGCCCCAGCATTTT.

V and J are TRBV10-2 and TRBJ1-5, with TRBD1 matching 7 bases. The CDR3 loop spans 15 amino acids. Germline V gene lookup returns CDR1 WSHSY and CDR2 SAAADI. J gave up 4 bases and V 10 bases, and 13 bases lay outside the gene matches. CDR3 in DNA: TGCGCCACCGCGGAGGGGGCAGGGTGGAATCAGCCCCAGCATTTT. This translates into CATAEGAGWNQPQHF.

The V call is TRBV14, the J call TRBJ2-3; TRBD2 might be the D (5 bases). Trimming removed 4 bases at V and 5 bases at J, with 19 bases between. Germline CDR1 and CDR2: SGHDN and FVKESK. The CDR3 sequence is 16 residues long. The CDR3 coding sequence is TGTGCCAGCAGCCGTTCAAAGCGGCTAGTGGGAGATACGCAGTATTTT. It yields the protein CASSRSKRLVGDTQYF.

J is TRBJ2-1 and V is TRBV7-9; TRBD2 matches 11 bases. The CDR3 has 15 amino acids. The V gene's germline CDR1 is SEHNR and CDR2 FQNEAQ (reference sequence). V gave up 4 bases and J gave up 9 bases; unmatched junction bases: 8. The CDR3 loop is CASSSPLAGVLEQFF. CDR3 DNA sequence: TGTGCCAGCAGCTCTCCACTAGCGGGAGTTCTTGAGCAGTTCTTC.

The genes are TRBV7-8 and TRBJ1-3, with D perhaps TRBD1 (6 bases). Looked up from germline, CDR1 is SGHVS and CDR2 is FQNEAQ. The CDR3 totals 16 residues. Trimming stripped 4 bases from V and 0 bases from J, with 13 bases between. The CDR3 region is CASSSDRFSSGNTIYF. CDR3 nucleotide sequence: TGTGCCAGCAGCTCCGACAGGTTTTCCTCTGGAAACACCATATATTTT.

This rearrangement joins TRBV6-4 to TRBJ1-2, with 9 nucleotides matching TRBD1. The CDR3 has 15 residues. CDR1 and CDR2 from the germline V gene are MRHNA and SNTAGT. V shed 5 bases and J 7 bases; nucleotides not matched to a gene: 11. CDR3 sequence: CASSPEGGQGPGYTF. The CDR3 region has the DNA TGTGCCAGCAGTCCGGAAGGGGGACAGGGTCCTGGCTACACCTTC.

CDR3: CASSPLLAGHKNIQYF. The DNA of the CDR3 is TGTGCCAGCAGTCCATTACTAGCGGGGCACAAAAACATTCAGTACTTC. The chain has TRBV27 and TRBJ2-4; 10 bases match TRBD2. The CDR3 length is 16 residues. Germline values: CDR1 MNHEY, CDR2 SMNVEV (reference sequence). After removal of 5 bases from V and 3 bases from J, the junction contained 7 bases not matched to a gene.

The rearrangement links TRBV27 to TRBJ2-3; perhaps TRBD2 as D (6 bases). CDR1 is MNHEY, CDR2 SMNVEV, per germline (reference sequence). There are 14 residues in the CDR3. V lost 4 bases to trimming and J lost 5 bases, with 13 bases between them. Here the CDR3 DNA reads TGTGCCAGCAGTTCCCCGGGACTGTTAGATACGCAGTATTTT. Translation: CASSSPGLLDTQYF.

The V gene is TRBV2, the J gene TRBJ2-3, with TRBD2 matching 9 bases. CDR3 length equals 14 residues. Trimming removed 8 bases from V and 5 bases from J; junction bases left unmatched: 8. The germline V gene has CDR1 SNHLY and CDR2 FYNNEI. CDR3 sequence: CASGREGLVDTQYF. CDR3 DNA sequence: TGTGCCAGCGGGCGGGAGGGCCTTGTAGATACGCAGTATTTT.

The V gene is TRBV5-6, the J gene TRBJ1-2; TRBD1 matches 9 bases. Germline lookup yields CDR1 SGHDT and CDR2 YYEEEE. The CDR3 has 16 residues. V shed 4 bases and J 2 bases; nucleotides not matched to a gene: 9. CDR3 DNA sequence: TGTGCCAGCAGCCTGACAGGGGGAGGGTTCAACTATGGCTACACCTTC. Its protein product is CASSLTGGGFNYGYTF.

The chain is built from TRBV5-6 and TRBJ2-3; TRBD2 agrees at 7 bases. V was pared by 2 bases and J by 6 bases, with 12 bases of the junction left unmatched. CDR3 length: 16 amino acids. Germline CDR1 and CDR2: SGHDT and YYEEEE. CDR3 sequence: CASSFRLTSRSDTQYF. The CDR3 DNA reads as TGTGCCAGCAGCTTTAGGTTGACTAGCCGATCCGATACGCAGTATTTT.

This clone has only one observation. The CDR3 DNA follows: TGTGCCAGCAGCTCTCGAGAGTTGACAGGGGGCGAGACCCAGTACTTC. Residues: CASSSRELTGGETQYF. The chain employs TRBV5-4 and TRBJ2-5; 10 bases align to TRBD1. The CDR3 is 16 residues long. The junction had 10 bases not matched to a gene; V was cut back by 3 bases and J by 5 bases. Germline lookup yields CDR1 SGHNT and CDR2 YYREEE (reference sequence).

The chain combines TRBV4-3 with TRBJ1-5, with D hard to call. Germline CDR1 reads LGHNA; CDR2 reads YSLEER. CDR3 size: 13 residues. With 0 bases removed from V and 6 bases from J, the gap between germline ends came to 6 bases. CDR3 nucleotide sequence: TGCGCCAGCAGCCAAGATCGGGTTCAGCCCCAGCATTTT. It encodes CASSQDRVQPQHF.

The chain links TRBV7-9 to TRBJ1-4; weak D call: TRBD1 (6 bases). This CDR3 spans 17 amino acids. The germline gives CDR1 SEHNR, CDR2 FQNEAQ (reference sequence). V was shortened by 0 bases and J by 3 bases, with 14 bases between the two germline ends. As DNA, the CDR3 is TGTGCCAGCAGCTTAGCTGAAGTCAGGGGACCTAATGAAAAACTGTTTTTT. The encoded protein is CASSLAEVRGPNEKLFF.

The chain uses TRBV7-3 and TRBJ1-4; TRBD1 aligns across 11 bases. CDR1 is SGHTA and CDR2 is FQGTGA in the germline V gene. This CDR3 is 18 amino acids long. Trimming removed 5 bases from V and 3 bases from J; junction bases left unmatched: 11. The CDR3 DNA reads TGTGCCAGCAGCCCAACCGGGACAGGGGGTAGGTCTAATGAAAAACTGTTTTTT. The encoded protein is CASSPTGTGGRSNEKLFF.

V is TRBV19 and J is TRBJ1-1; 10 nucleotides agree with TRBD1. Germline values: CDR1 LNHDA, CDR2 SQIVND (reference sequence). V shed 9 bases and J 4 bases; nucleotides not matched to a gene: 2. This CDR3 region has 12 residues. In DNA, the CDR3 is TGTGCCAGCAGGACAGGGGGCACTGAAGCTTTCTTT. This translates into CASRTGGTEAFF.

The chain joins TRBV25-1 to TRBJ1-5, with TRBD1 matching 7 bases. The CDR3 covers 14 residues. The V and J ends lost 4 bases and 4 bases, in that order; junction bases with no gene match: 4. Per the germline V gene, CDR1 is MGHDK and CDR2 is SYGVNS. The CDR3 nucleotides are TGTGCCAGCAGTGGCGGGACAGCGAATCAGCCCCAGCATTTT. This codes for CASSGGTANQPQHF.

V is TRBV6-6 and J is TRBJ1-2; 7 nucleotides align to TRBD1. V gave up 6 bases and J gave up 4 bases; unmatched junction bases: 11. CDR3 size: 15 residues. The germline V gene encodes CDR1 MNHNY and CDR2 SVGAGI (reference sequence). The CDR3 loop is CASSYRDRDGYGYTF. CDR3 DNA sequence: TGTGCCAGCAGCTATCGAGACAGGGATGGCTATGGCTACACCTTC.

The chain uses TRBV6-1 and TRBJ2-7; TRBD1 is a possible D gene (5 bases). Trimming stripped 9 bases from V and 0 bases from J, with 18 bases between. CDR3 length equals 15 residues. From germline, CDR1 is MNHNS and CDR2 SASEGT. DNA of the CDR3: TGTGCCAGTAGACTTTCGACAGCGAGCTCCTACGAGCAGTACTTC. This sequence encodes CASRLSTASSYEQYF.

The chain uses TRBV5-1 and TRBJ2-2, with 10 nucleotides matching TRBD1. Looked up from germline, CDR1 is SGHRS and CDR2 is YFSETQ. V lost 2 bases, J lost 5 bases, and 3 bases stayed unmatched. The CDR3 is 15 amino acids. CDR3 DNA sequence: TGCGCCAGCAGCTTCGGACAGGGGGGAACCGGGGAGCTGTTTTTT. It specifies CASSFGQGGTGELFF.

This clone was found a few times. The chain uses TRBV5-6 and TRBJ1-2; tentatively, D is TRBD1 (5 bases). The CDR3 totals 14 residues. The ends were cut back, 3 bases at V and 1 base at J, with 10 bases in the middle. Germline-derived CDR1 and CDR2 are SGHDT and YYEEEE. CDR3 protein: CASSWEGVNYGYTF. CDR3 bases: TGTGCCAGCAGCTGGGAAGGGGTTAACTATGGCTACACCTTC.